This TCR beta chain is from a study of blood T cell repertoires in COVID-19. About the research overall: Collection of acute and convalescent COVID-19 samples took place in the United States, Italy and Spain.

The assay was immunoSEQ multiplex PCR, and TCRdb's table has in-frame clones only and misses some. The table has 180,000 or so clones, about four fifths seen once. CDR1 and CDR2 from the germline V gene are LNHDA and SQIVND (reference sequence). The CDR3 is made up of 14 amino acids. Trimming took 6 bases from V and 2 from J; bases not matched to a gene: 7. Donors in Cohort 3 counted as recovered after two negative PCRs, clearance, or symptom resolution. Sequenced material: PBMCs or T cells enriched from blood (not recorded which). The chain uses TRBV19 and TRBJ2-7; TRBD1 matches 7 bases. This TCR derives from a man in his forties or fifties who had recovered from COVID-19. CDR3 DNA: TGTGCCAGTAGCCAAAGGGACAGAACCTACGAGCAGTACTTC. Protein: CASSQRDRTYEQYF. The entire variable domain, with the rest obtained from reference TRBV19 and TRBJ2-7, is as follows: DGGITQSPKYLFRKEGQNVTLSCEQNLNHDAMYWYRQDPGQGLRLIYYSQIVNDFQKGDIAEGYSVSREKKESFPLTVTSAQKNPTAFYLCASSQRDRTYEQYFGPGTRLTVT.